One and the same sample provided the 29 T cell receptor beta chains below, sequenced in a study of blood T cell repertoires in COVID-19. This table comes from immunoSEQ multiplex PCR, and its TCRdb copy is limited to in-frame clones, with some not included. The sample shows about 100,000 clones, about 85% of them seen only once. The specimen was peripheral blood. The receptors stem from a woman aged 50 to 65 with COVID-19, enrolled during active disease.

This clone came up a few times. The chain joins TRBV3-1 (or the pseudogene TRBV3-2) to TRBJ1-5; D is unclear. Looked up from germline, CDR1 is LGHDT and CDR2 is YNNKEL (reference sequence). The V and J ends lost 0 bases and 7 bases respectively, with 13 bases between them. The CDR3 length is 15 residues. CDR3 sequence reads: CASSQDPRGGQPQHF. CDR3 bases: TGTGCCAGCAGCCAAGATCCGCGGGGAGGCCAGCCCCAGCATTTT.

Concerning this clone: Its ends do not fully match the called genes, so a read error is possible. V and J are TRBV7-7 and TRBJ2-5; the D gene is possibly TRBD2 (7 bases). The CDR3 spans 15 residues. Germline lookup yields CDR1 SSHAT and CDR2 FNYEAQ (reference sequence). The DNA of the CDR3 is TGTGCTAGCAGCTTAGATGGCGGGGGCTTAGAGACCCAGTACTTC. Translated, it gives CASSLDGGGLETQYF.

V gene TRBV5-1 combines with J gene TRBJ2-2, with TRBD2 as a possible D gene (6 bases). The germline CDR1 and CDR2 sequences are SGHRS and YFSETQ. V shed 0 bases and J shed 1 base, with 10 bases lying between them. This CDR3 spans 16 amino acids. CDR3 DNA: TGCGCCAGCAGCTTGGCTGGGGGAGGGAACACCGGGGAGCTGTTTTTT. It yields the protein CASSLAGGGNTGELFF. The full variable domain, completed using reference TRBV5-1 and TRBJ2-2, is KAGVTQTPRYLIKTRGQQVTLSCSPISGHRSVSWYQQTPGQGLQFLFEYFSETQRNKGNFPGRFSGRQFSNSRSEMNVSTLELGDSALYLCASSLAGGGNTGELFFGEGSRLTVL.

This chain connects TRBV19 to TRBJ2-1; TRBD2 might be the D (9 bases). V was cut by 8 bases and J by 4 bases, with 18 bases left in between. This CDR3 comprises 15 residues. Germline V gene data show CDR1 as LNHDA and CDR2 as SQIVND (reference sequence). DNA for the CDR3: TGTGCCAGTCTTGGACAGGGACTAGCATACAATGAGCAGTTCTTC. Its translation is CASLGQGLAYNEQFF.

This sequence joins TRBV5-1 and TRBJ1-1; the D is unclear. Trimming took off 4 bases at V and 7 bases at J, with 17 bases between the two ends. The V gene's germline CDR1 is SGHRS and CDR2 YFSETQ. This CDR3 has 14 amino acids. Here the CDR3 DNA reads TGCGCCAGCAGCCGGGTATCGGGTGAGGTTGAAGCTTTCTTT. This sequence encodes CASSRVSGEVEAFF. Full variable domain (rest looked up from reference TRBV5-1 and TRBJ1-1): KAGVTQTPRYLIKTRGQQVTLSCSPISGHRSVSWYQQTPGQGLQFLFEYFSETQRNKGNFPGRFSGRQFSNSRSEMNVSTLELGDSALYLCASSRVSGEVEAFFGQGTRLTVV.

The chain is built from TRBV4-3 and TRBJ1-5; maybe TRBD1 (5 bases). This CDR3 spans 14 amino acids. Trimming cost V 3 bases and J 11 bases, with 17 bases left between them. CDR1 is LGHNA, CDR2 YSLEER, per germline. The CDR3 region is CASSQTHGGAAQHF. The CDR3 nucleotides read TGCGCCAGCAGCCAGACCCACGGGGGAGCGGCCCAGCATTTT.

This clone is a singleton in its sample. This rearrangement joins TRBV10-3 to TRBJ2-5, with 8 bases lining up with TRBD2. V dropped 6 bases and J dropped 5; count of bases not matched to a gene: 11. The CDR3 is made up of 15 amino acids. Germline values: CDR1 ENHRY, CDR2 SYGVKD. Written as DNA, the CDR3 is TGTGCCATCAGGAATAGCGGGGAGTGGGGTGAGACCCAGTACTTC. Translated: CAIRNSGEWGETQYF.

The rearrangement uses TRBV4-2 and TRBJ2-1; 11 nucleotides align to TRBD2. The trim removed 5 bases at V and 10 bases at J, leaving 13 bases unmatched. CDR3 length equals 16 residues. Germline values: CDR1 LGHNA, CDR2 YNFKEQ. The CDR3 coding sequence is TGTGCCAGCAGCGCGCGTAGCGGGGGGGCCTCGATAGAGCAGTTCTTC. It is translated as CASSARSGGASIEQFF.

The rearrangement joins TRBV10-3 to TRBJ1-5, with 9 positions matching TRBD1. There are 15 residues in the CDR3. V lost 3 bases to trimming and J lost 1 base; unmatched junction nucleotides: 1. Germline V gene sequence: CDR1 ENHRY, CDR2 SYGVKD. The CDR3 coding sequence is TGTGCCATCAGTGACGGGACAGGGAGCAATCAGCCCCAGCATTTT. Translated, it gives CAISDGTGSNQPQHF.

The gene calls are TRBV10-1 and TRBJ2-2, with TRBD2 matching over 10 bases. CDR3 length: 18 amino acids. Germline loops: CDR1 WNHNN, CDR2 SYGVQD (reference sequence). V lost 2 bases and J lost 3; bases outside the gene matches: 9. The CDR3 DNA follows: TGCGCCAGCAGTGAGCCAAAAGCGGGGGGGCCCGACACCGGGGAGCTGTTTTTT. It translates to CASSEPKAGGPDTGELFF.

This rearrangement joins TRBV10-3 to TRBJ2-7; D possibly corresponds to TRBD2 (6 bases). Deletions cut 10 bases from V and 2 bases from J, with 15 bases between. Germline V CDR1 and CDR2: ENHRY, SYGVKD. This CDR3 is 13 amino acids long. The CDR3 is CATSGVGAYEQYF. CDR3 DNA sequence: TGTGCCACCTCGGGGGTGGGGGCCTACGAGCAGTACTTC.

The chain couples TRBV19 to TRBJ2-7; a possible D gene is TRBD1 (6 bases). CDR3 length: 13 residues. With 1 base removed from V and 6 bases from J, the gap between germline ends came to 10 bases. Germline CDR1 reads LNHDA; CDR2 reads SQIVND (reference sequence). CDR3 protein: CASSIGRGSEQYF. The CDR3 DNA is TGTGCCAGTAGTATAGGCAGGGGCAGCGAGCAGTACTTC.

The rearrangement uses TRBV14 and TRBJ1-3; D is undetermined. Germline assignment: CDR1 SGHDN and CDR2 FVKESK. Trimming left V 4 bases short and J 4 bases short, with 8 bases between. This CDR3 contains 13 residues. The CDR3 region has the DNA TGTGCCAGCAGCCCCTATGAGGGAAACACCATATATTTT. It translates to CASSPYEGNTIYF.

This clone showed up just once. The V gene is TRBV7-2, the J gene TRBJ1-2; D might be TRBD1 (5 bases). With 0 bases removed from V and 0 bases from J, the gap between germline ends came to 17 bases. This CDR3 has 18 residues. Looked up from germline, CDR1 is SGHTA and CDR2 is FQGNSA. The CDR3 DNA reads as TGTGCCAGCAGCTTAGCGCGGGACGGGGGTCTAGCTAACTATGGCTACACCTTC. It codes for CASSLARDGGLANYGYTF.

The chain joins TRBV4-3 to TRBJ1-1, with TRBD1 matching 7 bases. Germline V gives CDR1 LGHNA, CDR2 YSLEER. CDR3 length: 14 residues. V was pared by 1 base and J by 4 bases, with 3 bases of the junction left unmatched. CDR3 in DNA: TGCGCCAGCAGCCAAGTTACAGGGGTCACTGAAGCTTTCTTT. It is translated as CASSQVTGVTEAFF.

The gene calls are TRBV5-6 and TRBJ1-1; weak D call: TRBD1 (6 bases). CDR1 and CDR2 (germline): SGHDT, YYEEEE. The CDR3 has 16 residues. Trimming took 3 bases from V and 0 from J, leaving 15 bases between them. CDR3 coding DNA: TGTGCCAGCAGCTGGGGGCAGGGTCAAATGAACACTGAAGCTTTCTTT. It encodes CASSWGQGQMNTEAFF.

V gene TRBV30 combines with J gene TRBJ2-1, with TRBD2 identical over 10 bases. The germline CDR1 and CDR2 sequences are GTSNPN and SVGIG (reference sequence). V was pared by 4 bases and J by 3 bases, with 6 bases of the junction left unmatched. The CDR3 covers 15 residues. The CDR3 region is CAWKGLAGDYNEQFF. The CDR3 region has the DNA TGTGCCTGGAAAGGGCTAGCGGGGGACTACAATGAGCAGTTCTTC.

The chain employs TRBV18 and TRBJ1-5; 8 positions agree with TRBD1. The CDR3 loop spans 16 amino acids. Germline V lookup: CDR1 KGHSH, CDR2 LQKENI. Unmatched junction bases numbered 9, after V lost 6 bases and J lost 2 bases. In DNA, the CDR3 is TGTGCCAGCTCTCGGGCAGGGGGCATTGGCAATCAGCCCCAGCATTTT. Its protein product is CASSRAGGIGNQPQHF.

The chain joins TRBV7-9 to TRBJ2-1, with 15 bases that match TRBD2. Trimming at V came to 3 bases and at J to 5 bases, leaving 2 bases not matched to a gene. The germline CDR1 and CDR2 sequences are SEHNR and FQNEAQ (reference sequence). The CDR3 is 16 amino acids. Written as DNA, the CDR3 is TGTGCCAGCAGCTTGTGGACTAGCGGGGGGGACAATGAGCAGTTCTTC. Translated, it gives CASSLWTSGGDNEQFF.

This chain uses TRBV24-1 with TRBJ2-5, with a weak D call TRBD1 (5 bases). Trimming pared 1 base from V and 10 bases from J, leaving 12 bases between. The germline V gene encodes CDR1 KGHDR and CDR2 SFDVKD. The CDR3 has 13 residues. The DNA for the CDR3 is TGTGCCACCAGTGATTTTGTCAGGGTGGACCAGTACTTC. This encodes CATSDFVRVDQYF.

This clone came up once. The chain carries TRBV3-1 (or the pseudogene TRBV3-2) and TRBJ2-2; 8 nucleotides align to TRBD2. The ends lost 4 bases at V and 6 bases at J; junction bases unmatched: 10. This CDR3 comprises 16 residues. Germline V gene lookup returns CDR1 LGHDT and CDR2 YNNKEL (reference sequence). Here the CDR3 reads CASSPVGGGAPGELFF. CDR3 coding DNA: TGTGCCAGCAGCCCAGTCGGGGGGGGCGCGCCCGGGGAGCTGTTTTTT.

The rearrangement uses TRBV30 and TRBJ1-4; possibly TRBD1 for D (6 bases). With 4 bases removed from V and 3 bases from J, the gap between germline ends came to 27 bases. The CDR3 is made up of 19 amino acids. CDR1 and CDR2 from the germline V gene are GTSNPN and SVGIG (reference sequence). This CDR3 reads CAWTAGGPSLGSANEKLFF. CDR3 nucleotide sequence: TGTGCCTGGACCGCCGGGGGGCCATCACTAGGTAGTGCTAATGAAAAACTGTTTTTT.

The rearrangement uses TRBV7-9 and TRBJ2-4, with D possibly TRBD2 on 5 matching bases. Germline V CDR1 and CDR2: SEHNR, FQNEAQ (reference sequence). CDR3 length equals 16 residues. V lost 0 bases, J lost 0 bases, and 9 bases lay in between. In DNA, the CDR3 is TGTGCCAGCAGCTTAGCGGGCGGACTAGCCAAAAACATTCAGTACTTC. Amino acids: CASSLAGGLAKNIQYF. Supplemented by reference TRBV7-9 and TRBJ2-4, the full variable domain reads DTGVSQNPRHKITKRGQNVTFRCDPISEHNRLYWYRQTLGQGPEFLTYFQNEAQLEKSRLLSDRFSAERPKGSFSTLEIQRTEQGDSAMYLCASSLAGGLAKNIQYFGAGTRLSVL.

This sequence joins TRBV10-3 and TRBJ2-6, with 9 nucleotides matching TRBD1. Germline-derived CDR1 and CDR2 are ENHRY and SYGVKD. The V segment lost 5 bases and the J segment 3 bases; nucleotides outside the gene matches: 8. This CDR3 is 17 amino acids long. The CDR3 is CAISPNRGRNGANVLTF. The CDR3 region has the DNA TGTGCCATCAGTCCAAACAGGGGGCGGAATGGGGCCAACGTCCTGACTTTC.

The genes are TRBV3-1 (or the pseudogene TRBV3-2) and TRBJ1-2; D is unclear. The germline V and J ends were trimmed by 0 bases and 7 bases, with 12 bases remaining between them. The CDR3 is 14 amino acids. Looked up from germline, CDR1 is LGHDT and CDR2 is YNNKEL (reference sequence). The CDR3 sequence: CASSQDVGGGGYTF. Written as DNA, the CDR3 is TGTGCCAGCAGCCAAGATGTGGGAGGCGGTGGCTACACCTTC.

The chain carries TRBV15 and TRBJ1-2, with 8 bases identical to TRBD1. Germline CDR1 and CDR2: LNHNV and YYDKDF (reference sequence). V lost 2 bases, J lost 4 bases, and 6 bases stayed unmatched. The CDR3 contains 15 residues. In nucleotides, the CDR3 is TGTGCCACCAGCAGATCCCCGGACAGGGTCTATGGCTACACCTTC. Its protein is CATSRSPDRVYGYTF. The complete variable domain, with remaining parts taken from reference TRBV15 and TRBJ1-2, reads DAMVIQNPRYQVTQFGKPVTLSCSQTLNHNVMYWYQQKSSQAPKLLFHYYDKDFNNEADTPDNFQSRRPNTSFCFLDIRSPGLGDTAMYLCATSRSPDRVYGYTFGSGTRLTVV.

The chain recombines TRBV5-4 with TRBJ1-2, with a weak D call TRBD1 (6 bases). The V gene's germline CDR1 is SGHNT and CDR2 YYREEE (reference sequence). The ends were cut back, 0 bases at V and 4 bases at J, with 19 bases in the middle. The CDR3 totals 17 residues. The CDR3 here is CASSLGRGGAQGYGYTF. Written as DNA, the CDR3 is TGTGCCAGCAGCTTGGGAAGAGGGGGGGCGCAAGGCTATGGCTACACCTTC.

V gene TRBV18 combines with J gene TRBJ1-1, with D unresolved. With 0 bases removed from V and 1 base from J, the gap between germline ends came to 9 bases. Germline CDR1 KGHSH, CDR2 LQKENI. The CDR3 contains 15 residues. Written as DNA, the CDR3 is TGTGCCAGCTCACCACCTGGCGGAAGGAACACTGAAGCTTTCTTT. Translated, it gives CASSPPGGRNTEAFF.

This chain links TRBV27 with TRBJ1-2; D is perhaps TRBD1 (6 bases). The germline V gene encodes CDR1 MNHEY and CDR2 SMNVEV (reference sequence). Trimming stripped 0 bases from V and 2 bases from J, with 22 bases between. CDR3 length: 19 residues. CDR3 protein: CASSLSGVGRGASNYGYTF. For the CDR3, the DNA is TGTGCCAGCAGTTTATCCGGCGTCGGGCGGGGGGCCTCCAACTATGGCTACACCTTC.